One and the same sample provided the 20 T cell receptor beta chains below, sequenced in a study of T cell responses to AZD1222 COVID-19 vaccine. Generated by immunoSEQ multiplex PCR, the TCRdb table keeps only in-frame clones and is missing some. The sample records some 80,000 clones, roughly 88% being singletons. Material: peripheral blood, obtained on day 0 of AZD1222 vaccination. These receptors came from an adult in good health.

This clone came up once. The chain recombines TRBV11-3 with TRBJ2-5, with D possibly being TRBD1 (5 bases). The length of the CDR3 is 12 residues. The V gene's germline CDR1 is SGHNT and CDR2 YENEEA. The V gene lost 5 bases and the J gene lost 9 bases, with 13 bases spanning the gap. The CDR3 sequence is CASSRTEGAQYF. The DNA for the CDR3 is TGTGCCAGCAGCCGTACCGAAGGGGCCCAGTACTTC.

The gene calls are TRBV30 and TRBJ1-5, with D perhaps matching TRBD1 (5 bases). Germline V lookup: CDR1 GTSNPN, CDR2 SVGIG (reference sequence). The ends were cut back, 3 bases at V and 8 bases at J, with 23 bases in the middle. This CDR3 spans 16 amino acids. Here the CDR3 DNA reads TGTGCCTGGAGCCCCACGGGCAGGACAATAAGAGAGCCCCAGCATTTT. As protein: CAWSPTGRTIREPQHF.

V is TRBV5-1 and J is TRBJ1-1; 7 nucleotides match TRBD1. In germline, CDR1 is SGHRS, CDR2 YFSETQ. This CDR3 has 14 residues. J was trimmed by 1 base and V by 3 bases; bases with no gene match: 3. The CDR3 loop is CASSWDSPNTEAFF. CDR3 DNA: TGCGCCAGCAGCTGGGACAGTCCGAACACTGAAGCTTTCTTT.

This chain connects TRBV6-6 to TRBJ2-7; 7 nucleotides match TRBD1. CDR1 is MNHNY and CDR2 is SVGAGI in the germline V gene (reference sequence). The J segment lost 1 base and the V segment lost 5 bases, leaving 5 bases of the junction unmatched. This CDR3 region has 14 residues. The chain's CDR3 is CASSPGTASYEQYF. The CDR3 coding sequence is TGTGCCAGCAGTCCCGGGACAGCTTCCTACGAGCAGTACTTC.

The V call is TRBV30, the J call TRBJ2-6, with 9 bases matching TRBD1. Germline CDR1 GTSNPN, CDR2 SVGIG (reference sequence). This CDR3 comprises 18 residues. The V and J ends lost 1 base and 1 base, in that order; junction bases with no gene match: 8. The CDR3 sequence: CAWSDDRGVNSGANVLTF. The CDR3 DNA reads TGTGCCTGGAGTGACGACAGGGGGGTGAATTCTGGGGCCAACGTCCTGACTTTC.

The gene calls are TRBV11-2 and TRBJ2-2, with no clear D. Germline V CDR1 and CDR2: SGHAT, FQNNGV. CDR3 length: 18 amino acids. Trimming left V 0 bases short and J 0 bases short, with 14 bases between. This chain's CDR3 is CASSLDAIGAANTGELFF. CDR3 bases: TGTGCCAGCAGCTTAGATGCAATCGGCGCTGCGAACACCGGGGAGCTGTTTTTT.

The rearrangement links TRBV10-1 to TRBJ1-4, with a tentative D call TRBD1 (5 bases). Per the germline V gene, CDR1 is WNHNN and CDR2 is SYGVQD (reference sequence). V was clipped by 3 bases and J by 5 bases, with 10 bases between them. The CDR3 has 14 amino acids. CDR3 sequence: CASSDPGTNEKLFF. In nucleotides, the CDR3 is TGCGCCAGCAGTGACCCTGGGACGAATGAAAAACTGTTTTTT.

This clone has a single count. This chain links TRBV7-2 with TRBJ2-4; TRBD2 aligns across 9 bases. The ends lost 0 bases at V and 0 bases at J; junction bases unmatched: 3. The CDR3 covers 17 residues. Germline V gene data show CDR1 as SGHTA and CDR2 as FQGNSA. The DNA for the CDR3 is TGTGCCAGCAGCTTAGCGGTGACTAGCGGAGCCAAAAACATTCAGTACTTC. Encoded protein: CASSLAVTSGAKNIQYF.

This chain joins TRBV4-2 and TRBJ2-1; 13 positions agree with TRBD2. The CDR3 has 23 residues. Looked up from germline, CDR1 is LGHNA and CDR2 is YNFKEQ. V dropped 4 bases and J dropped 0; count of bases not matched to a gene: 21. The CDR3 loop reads CASSRGLAGSAAFSPSSYNEQFF. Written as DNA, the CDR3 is TGTGCCAGCAGCCGGGGACTAGCGGGAAGTGCGGCCTTTTCGCCCAGCTCCTACAATGAGCAGTTCTTC.

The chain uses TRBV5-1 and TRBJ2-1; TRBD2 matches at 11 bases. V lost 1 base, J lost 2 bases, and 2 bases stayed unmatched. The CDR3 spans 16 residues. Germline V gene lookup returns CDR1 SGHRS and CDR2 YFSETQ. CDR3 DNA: TGCGCCAGCAGCTTGTTGACTAGCGGGGCCTACAATGAGCAGTTCTTC. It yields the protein CASSLLTSGAYNEQFF.

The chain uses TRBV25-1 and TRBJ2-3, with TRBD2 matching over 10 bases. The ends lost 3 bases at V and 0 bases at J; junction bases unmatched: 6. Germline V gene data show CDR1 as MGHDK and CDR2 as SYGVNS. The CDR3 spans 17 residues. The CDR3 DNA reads TGTGCCAGCAGTGATTGGACTAGCGGAGGGAGCACAGATACGCAGTATTTT. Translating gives CASSDWTSGGSTDTQYF. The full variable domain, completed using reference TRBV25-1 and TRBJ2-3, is EADIYQTPRYLVIGTGKKITLECSQTMGHDKMYWYQQDPGMELHLIHYSYGVNSTEKGDLSSESTVSRIRTEHFPLTLESARPSHTSQYLCASSDWTSGGSTDTQYFGPGTRLTVL.

Here the CDR3 reads CASSFGTGNYEQYF. The DNA for the CDR3 is TGTGCCAGCAGCTTCGGGACAGGGAATTACGAGCAGTACTTC. This chain links TRBV5-6 with TRBJ2-7; 9 bases align to TRBD1. The CDR3 is 14 amino acids. Trimming took 2 bases from V and 4 from J; bases not matched to a gene: 4. Germline values: CDR1 SGHDT, CDR2 YYEEEE.

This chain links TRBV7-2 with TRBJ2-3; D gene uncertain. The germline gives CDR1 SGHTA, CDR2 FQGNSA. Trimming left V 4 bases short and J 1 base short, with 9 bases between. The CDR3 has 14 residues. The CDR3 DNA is TGTGCCAGCAGCTGGACGCGTGGCACAGATACGCAGTATTTT. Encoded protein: CASSWTRGTDTQYF.

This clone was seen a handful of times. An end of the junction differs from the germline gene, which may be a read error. The CDR3 here is CASSFLASVVF. The DNA for the CDR3 is TGCGCCAGCAGCTTTTTAGCTAGCGTGGTCTTC. V gene TRBV5-1 combines with J gene TRBJ2-1; D possibly corresponds to TRBD2 (6 bases). Per the germline V gene, CDR1 is SGHRS and CDR2 is YFSETQ. This CDR3 spans 11 amino acids. Based on the CDR3 plus reference TRBV5-1 and TRBJ2-1, the full variable domain is KAGVTQTPRYLIKTRGQQVTLSCSPISGHRSVSWYQQTPGQGLQFLFEYFSETQRNKGNFPGRFSGRQFSNSRSEMNVSTLELGDSALYLCASSFLASVVFGPGTRLTVL.

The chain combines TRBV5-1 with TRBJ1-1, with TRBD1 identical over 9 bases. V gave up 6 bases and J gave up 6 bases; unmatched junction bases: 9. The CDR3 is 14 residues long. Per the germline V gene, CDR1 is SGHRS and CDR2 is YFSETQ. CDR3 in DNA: TGCGCCAGCACAAAGGGACAGGGATCTCCTGAAGCTTTCTTT. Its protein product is CASTKGQGSPEAFF.

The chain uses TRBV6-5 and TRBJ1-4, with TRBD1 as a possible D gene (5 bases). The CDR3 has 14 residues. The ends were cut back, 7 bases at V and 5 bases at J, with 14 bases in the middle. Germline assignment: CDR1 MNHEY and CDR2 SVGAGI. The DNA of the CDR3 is TGTGCCAGCAATACCCCAGGGTCCAATGAAAAACTGTTTTTT. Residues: CASNTPGSNEKLFF.

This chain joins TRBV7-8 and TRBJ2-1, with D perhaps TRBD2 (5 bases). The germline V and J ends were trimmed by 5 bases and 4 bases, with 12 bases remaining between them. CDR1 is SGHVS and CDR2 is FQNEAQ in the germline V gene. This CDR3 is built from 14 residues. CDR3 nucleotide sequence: TGTGCCAGCAGCAGACGGACTGCTTACAATGAGCAGTTCTTC. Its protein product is CASSRRTAYNEQFF.

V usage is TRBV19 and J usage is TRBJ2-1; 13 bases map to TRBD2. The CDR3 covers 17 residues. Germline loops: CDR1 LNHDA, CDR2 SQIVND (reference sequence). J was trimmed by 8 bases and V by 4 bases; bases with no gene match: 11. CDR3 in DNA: TGTGCCAGTAGTACGCGACTAGCGGGAGGAACCCCTCATGAGCAGTTCTTC. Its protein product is CASSTRLAGGTPHEQFF.

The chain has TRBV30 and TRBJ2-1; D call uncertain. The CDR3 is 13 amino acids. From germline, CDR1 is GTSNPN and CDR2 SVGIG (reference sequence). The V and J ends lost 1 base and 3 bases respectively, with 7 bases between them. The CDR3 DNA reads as TGTGCCTGGAGTGAGTCAATCTACAATGAGCAGTTCTTC. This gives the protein CAWSESIYNEQFF.

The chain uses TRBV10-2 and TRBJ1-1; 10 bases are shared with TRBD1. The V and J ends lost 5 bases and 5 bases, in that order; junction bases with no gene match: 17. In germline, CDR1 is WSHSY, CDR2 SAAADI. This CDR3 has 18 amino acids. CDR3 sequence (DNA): TGCGCCAGCAGTAGCTTATTTTACCCAGGACAGGGGGATACTGAAGCTTTCTTT. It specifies CASSSLFYPGQGDTEAFF.